These 16 T cell receptor beta chains were all obtained from the same sample, sequenced in a study of patients and donors after allogeneic stem cell transplantation. TCRdb independently ran MiXCR on the RT-PCR reads; one entry per CDR3 protein. The table records roughly 26,000 distinct CDR3 sequences, more than 8% of them present only once. Sequenced material: blood, either unsorted or a sorted T cell fraction (not recorded which). All receptors derive from a human donor who was either an allogeneic HSCT recipient or a stem cell or donor lymphocyte infusion donor (not recorded which). It is not recorded whose cells these are; they may come from a transplant donor.

The CDR3 coding sequence is TGTGCCAGCAGTACCTTTGGCCAGGGGTCAGGGGATGAAAAACTGTTTTTT. Residues: CASSTFGQGSGDEKLFF. The rearrangement uses TRBV28 and TRBJ1-4, with D possibly being TRBD1 (6 bases). Trimming took off 5 bases at V and 6 bases at J, with 22 bases between the two ends. This CDR3 is built from 17 residues. Germline values: CDR1 MDHEN, CDR2 SYDVKM.

This chain joins TRBV7-6 and TRBJ1-1, with a tentative D call TRBD1 (6 bases). The V and J ends lost 1 base and 2 bases respectively, with 14 bases between them. Germline-derived CDR1 and CDR2 are SGHVS and FNYEAQ. The CDR3 length is 16 residues. The CDR3 region is CASSLGVRDKNTEAFF. The CDR3 nucleotides are TGTGCCAGCAGCTTAGGCGTCAGGGACAAAAACACTGAAGCTTTCTTT.

The chain recombines TRBV7-9 with TRBJ1-2, with D possibly being TRBD1 (6 bases). CDR3 length: 14 amino acids. Between the trimmed V and J ends, which lost 3 bases and 4 bases, there was a span of 12 bases. In germline, CDR1 is SEHNR, CDR2 FQNEAQ (reference sequence). Here the CDR3 DNA reads TGTGCCAGCAGCTTTCAGACGGACAGCTATGGCTACACCTTC. Residues: CASSFQTDSYGYTF.

For this clonotype: The junction and the germline gene differ at one end; a read error may be behind it. This chain uses TRBV28 with TRBJ1-2, with 9 bases lining up with TRBD1. The germline V gene encodes CDR1 MDHEN and CDR2 SYDVKM. The CDR3 extends over 13 amino acids. CDR3 loop: CASSLFGGTGWGF. CDR3 nucleotides: TGTGCCAGCAGTTTATTCGGGGGGACAGGGTGGGGCTTC.

This clonotype was seen only a few times. CDR3 sequence: CSVFIQAGDYGYTF. The CDR3, as DNA: TGCAGCGTTTTCATCCAGGCAGGGGACTATGGCTACACCTTC. This chain connects TRBV29-1 to TRBJ1-2, with D possibly matching TRBD1 (6 bases). The V gene's germline CDR1 is SQVTM and CDR2 ANQGSEA. The CDR3 extends over 14 amino acids. The V and J ends lost 5 bases and 3 bases respectively, with 16 bases between them.

The table lists this clonotype with many counts. The V and J genes are TRBV5-1 and TRBJ1-1; TRBD1 is a possible D gene (6 bases). Germline CDR1 reads SGHRS; CDR2 reads YFSETQ. The CDR3 consists of 14 residues. The V end lost 4 bases, the J end lost 3 bases, and 13 bases lay between the germline ends. The CDR3 sequence: CASSPGTSYTEAFF. CDR3 DNA sequence: TGCGCCAGCAGCCCCGGGACATCCTACACTGAAGCTTTCTTT.

This clonotype has ten or more counts. The chain has TRBV28 and TRBJ2-1, with D perhaps matching TRBD2 (5 bases). The length of the CDR3 is 17 residues. V lost 4 bases to trimming and J lost 4 bases, with 20 bases between them. Per germline, CDR1 MDHEN and CDR2 SYDVKM. The CDR3 region is CASSSPTLVTLYNEQFF. Here the CDR3 DNA reads TGTGCCAGCAGTTCCCCCACACTAGTAACACTTTACAATGAGCAGTTCTTC.

This clonotype was detected ten times or more. The rearrangement uses TRBV28 and TRBJ2-7; maybe TRBD2 (5 bases). With 5 bases removed from V and 2 bases from J, the gap between germline ends came to 19 bases. The CDR3 is 16 amino acids. Germline lookup yields CDR1 MDHEN and CDR2 SYDVKM. The CDR3 spells CASSHTEGLGAYEQYF. The CDR3 DNA is TGTGCCAGCAGTCACACCGAGGGCTTAGGAGCCTACGAGCAGTACTTC.

This clonotype has a count of ten or more. The J gene is TRBJ2-5, the V gene TRBV20-1; no definite D call. V lost 4 bases and J 2 bases, leaving 8 bases between the germline ends. Germline CDR1 and CDR2: DFQATT and SNEGSKA (reference sequence). The CDR3 sequence is 12 residues long. The CDR3 region has the DNA TGCAGTGCTATCGGACGACAAGAGACCCAGTACTTC. Encoded protein: CSAIGRQETQYF.

Ten or more counts support this clonotype. The rearrangement joins TRBV7-2 to TRBJ2-5; maybe TRBD1 (5 bases). Germline V CDR1 and CDR2: SGHTA, FQGNSA. Trimming left V 5 bases short and J 9 bases short, with 10 bases between. The CDR3 contains 11 residues. CDR3 loop: CASSRGMAQYF. The CDR3 DNA sequence: TGTGCCAGCAGCAGGGGAATGGCCCAGTACTTC. Complete variable domain (other parts from reference TRBV7-2 and TRBJ2-5): GAGVSQSPSNKVTEKGKDVELRCDPISGHTALYWYRQSLGQGLEFLIYFQGNSAPDKSGLPSDRFSAERTGGSVSTLTIQRTQQEDSAVYLCASSRGMAQYFGPGTRLLVL.

The chain uses TRBV5-8 and TRBJ1-5, with 7 bases lining up with TRBD1. The ends lost 1 base at V and 3 bases at J; junction bases unmatched: 7. CDR3 length: 16 amino acids. The germline V gene encodes CDR1 SGHTS and CDR2 YDEGEE. The CDR3 region is CASSLYLTGNNQPQHF. CDR3 sequence (DNA): TGTGCCAGCAGCTTGTACCTGACAGGGAACAATCAGCCCCAGCATTTT.

This clonotype was seen at least ten times. The V and J genes are TRBV11-2 and TRBJ1-2; 8 nucleotides line up with TRBD1. CDR3 size: 16 residues. The trim removed 1 base at V and 5 bases at J, leaving 9 bases unmatched. Germline CDR1 reads SGHAT; CDR2 reads FQNNGV. CDR3 residues: CASSLGQGIGGYGYTF. CDR3 DNA sequence: TGTGCCAGCAGCTTAGGACAGGGGATCGGTGGATATGGCTACACCTTC.

This chain uses TRBV7-8 with TRBJ2-5; possible D gene TRBD2, 6 bases. The germline V and J ends were trimmed by 5 bases and 1 base, with 17 bases remaining between them. Per germline, CDR1 SGHVS and CDR2 FQNEAQ. The CDR3 has 16 amino acids. The CDR3 DNA follows: TGTGCCAGCAGCACGAGAGAGCGAGCGGGCCAAGAGACCCAGTACTTC. Its translation: CASSTRERAGQETQYF.

This clonotype was detected many times. V is TRBV6-1 and J is TRBJ2-1, with TRBD2 matching 7 bases. The CDR3 covers 13 residues. J was trimmed by 4 bases and V by 10 bases; bases with no gene match: 7. In germline, CDR1 is MNHNS, CDR2 SASEGT. CDR3 in amino acids: CATSGTNYNEQFF. In nucleotides, the CDR3 is TGTGCCACCTCCGGGACTAATTACAATGAGCAGTTCTTC.

This clonotype was detected ten times or more. The rearrangement links TRBV4-1 to TRBJ2-7; 7 bases map to TRBD1. The ends lost 0 bases at V and 3 bases at J; junction bases unmatched: 5. Germline V lookup: CDR1 MGHRA, CDR2 YSYEKL. CDR3 length equals 15 residues. The CDR3 reads CASSQEGRGLYEQYF. The CDR3 DNA reads TGCGCCAGCAGCCAAGAGGGTAGGGGGCTCTACGAGCAGTACTTC.

This clonotype was counted at least ten times. The chain has TRBV11-1 and TRBJ1-4; unclear D gene. Germline V lookup: CDR1 SGHAT, CDR2 FQDESV (reference sequence). CDR3 size: 18 residues. Trimming left V 5 bases short and J 6 bases short, with 25 bases between. The CDR3 here is CASSVPRGLSWADEKLFF. CDR3 nucleotides: TGTGCCAGCAGCGTCCCTCGAGGTCTTTCCTGGGCAGATGAAAAACTGTTTTTT.